The 9 T cell receptor beta chains below were found in one sample sequenced in a study of cytomegalovirus exposure and HLA in healthy donors. Use of 60 Vbeta and 13 Jbeta primers characterized the PCR. Some clones are missing from TCRdb's copy, which holds only in-frame ones; the method was immunoSEQ multiplex PCR. This repertoire shows about 190,000 clones, roughly four fifths found once; its top ten account for around 2%. The sample comprised PBMCs. These receptors were taken from a man younger than 35 in good health and CMV-seronegative.

DNA for the CDR3: TGTGCCACCAGCAGAGATCTCAGGAATGAGCAGTTCTTC. Translation gives CATSRDLRNEQFF. J is TRBJ2-1 and V is TRBV15; D unclear. CDR1 is LNHNV, CDR2 YYDKDF, per germline (reference sequence). V lost 0 bases and J lost 7, with 7 bases in between. CDR3 length: 13 residues.

The chain employs TRBV7-2 and TRBJ1-1; 9 bases fit TRBD1. Germline V lookup: CDR1 SGHTA, CDR2 FQGNSA. J lost 2 bases, V lost 5 bases, and 6 bases had no gene match. The CDR3 contains 15 residues. The CDR3 nucleotides are TGTGCCAGCAGCGTGCGACAGGGGGTAAACACTGAAGCTTTCTTT. This sequence encodes CASSVRQGVNTEAFF.

The chain employs TRBV4-3 and TRBJ1-2, with 8 bases matching TRBD1. This CDR3 is built from 15 residues. CDR1 is LGHNA and CDR2 is YSLEER in the germline V gene. V was pared by 3 bases and J by 1 base, with 4 bases of the junction left unmatched. The CDR3 loop is CASSQRGQGNYGYTF. The CDR3 DNA reads TGCGCCAGCAGCCAGCGCGGACAGGGTAACTATGGCTACACCTTC.

V and J are TRBV6-5 and TRBJ1-2, with TRBD1 identical over 9 bases. Germline V gives CDR1 MNHEY, CDR2 SVGAGI. The junction had 7 bases not matched to a gene; V was cut back by 7 bases and J by 4 bases. The CDR3 covers 14 residues. CDR3 nucleotide sequence: TGTGCCAGCATGGAGACAGGGGGAAGCTATGGCTACACCTTC. It encodes CASMETGGSYGYTF.

This chain's CDR3 is CASSIASGNQPQHF. In nucleotides, the CDR3 is TGTGCCAGTAGTATAGCCAGTGGCAATCAGCCCCAGCATTTT. The V gene is TRBV19, the J gene TRBJ1-5; no clear D. There are 14 residues in the CDR3. Looked up from germline, CDR1 is LNHDA and CDR2 is SQIVND (reference sequence). V was clipped by 1 base and J by 2 bases, with 6 bases between them.

The chain joins TRBV6-1 to TRBJ1-2, with TRBD1 matching 7 bases. Germline V gene sequence: CDR1 MNHNS, CDR2 SASEGT. With 3 bases clipped from V and 6 bases from J, the junction kept 10 bases outside the gene matches. This CDR3 has 15 amino acids. CDR3 amino acids: CASSDQPTGFDGYTF. CDR3 nucleotide sequence: TGTGCCAGCAGTGACCAGCCGACAGGGTTTGATGGCTACACCTTC.

The chain couples TRBV4-1 to TRBJ1-2; 12 bases are a match to TRBD1. CDR3 length equals 16 residues. Looked up from germline, CDR1 is MGHRA and CDR2 is YSYEKL. The V and J ends lost 3 bases and 8 bases, in that order; junction bases with no gene match: 10. CDR3 protein: CASSQDPGQGAWGYTF. The CDR3 coding sequence is TGCGCCAGCAGCCAGGATCCGGGACAGGGGGCTTGGGGCTACACCTTC.

V and J are TRBV7-9 and TRBJ1-6; TRBD1 matches at 10 bases. V trimming: 5 bases; J trimming: 4 bases; junction bases outside the gene matches: 5. CDR3 length: 16 amino acids. Germline assignment: CDR1 SEHNR and CDR2 FQNEAQ (reference sequence). The CDR3 reads CASSRRTGGYNSPLHF. CDR3 nucleotides: TGTGCCAGCAGCCGACGGACAGGGGGATATAATTCACCCCTCCACTTT.

V gene TRBV7-6 combines with J gene TRBJ2-5, with D possibly TRBD1 on 5 matching bases. Germline lookup yields CDR1 SGHVS and CDR2 FNYEAQ. The CDR3 consists of 13 residues. The V and J ends lost 0 bases and 10 bases respectively, with 12 bases between them. The DNA of the CDR3 is TGTGCCAGCAGCTTAGCAGGGGTGATTGGCCAGTACTTC. Protein product: CASSLAGVIGQYF.